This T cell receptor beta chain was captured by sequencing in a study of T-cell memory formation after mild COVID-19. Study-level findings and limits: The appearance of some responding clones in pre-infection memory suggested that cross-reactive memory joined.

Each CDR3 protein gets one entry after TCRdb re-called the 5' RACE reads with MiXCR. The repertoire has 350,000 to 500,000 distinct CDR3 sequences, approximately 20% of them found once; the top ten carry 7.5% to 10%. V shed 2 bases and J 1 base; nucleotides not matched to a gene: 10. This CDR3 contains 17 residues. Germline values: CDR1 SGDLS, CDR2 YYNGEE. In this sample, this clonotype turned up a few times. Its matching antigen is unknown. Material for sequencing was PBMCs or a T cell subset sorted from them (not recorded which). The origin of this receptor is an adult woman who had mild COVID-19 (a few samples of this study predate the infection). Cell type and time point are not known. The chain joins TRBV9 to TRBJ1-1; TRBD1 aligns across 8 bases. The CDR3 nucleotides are TGTGCCAGCAGCGTGACAGGGGACAGTCTGCAGAACACTGAAGCTTTCTTT. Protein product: CASSVTGDSLQNTEAFF.